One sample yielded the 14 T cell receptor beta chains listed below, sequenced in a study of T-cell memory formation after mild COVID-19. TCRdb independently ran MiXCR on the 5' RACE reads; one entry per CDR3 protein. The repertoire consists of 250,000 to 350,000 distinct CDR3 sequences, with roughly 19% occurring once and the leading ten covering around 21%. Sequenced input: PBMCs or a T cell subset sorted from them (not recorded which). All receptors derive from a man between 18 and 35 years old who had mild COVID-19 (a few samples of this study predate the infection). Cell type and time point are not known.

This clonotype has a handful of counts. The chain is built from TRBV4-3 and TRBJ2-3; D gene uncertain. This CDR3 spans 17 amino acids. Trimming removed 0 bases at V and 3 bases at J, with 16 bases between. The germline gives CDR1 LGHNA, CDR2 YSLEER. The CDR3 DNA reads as TGCGCCAGCAGCCAAGACTGGGCGCCTGTGGGGACAGATACGCAGTATTTT. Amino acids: CASSQDWAPVGTDTQYF.

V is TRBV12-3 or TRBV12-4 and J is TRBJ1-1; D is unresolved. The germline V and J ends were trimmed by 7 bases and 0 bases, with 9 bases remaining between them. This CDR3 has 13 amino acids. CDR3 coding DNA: TGTGCCAGCACCCTACTCCTGAACACTGAAGCTTTCTTT. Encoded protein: CASTLLLNTEAFF.

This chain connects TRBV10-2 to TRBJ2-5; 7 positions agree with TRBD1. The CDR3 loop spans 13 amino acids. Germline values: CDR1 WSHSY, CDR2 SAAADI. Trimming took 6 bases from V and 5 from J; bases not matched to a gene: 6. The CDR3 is CASRQGTRETQYF. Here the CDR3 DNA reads TGCGCCAGCAGACAGGGGACCAGGGAGACCCAGTACTTC.

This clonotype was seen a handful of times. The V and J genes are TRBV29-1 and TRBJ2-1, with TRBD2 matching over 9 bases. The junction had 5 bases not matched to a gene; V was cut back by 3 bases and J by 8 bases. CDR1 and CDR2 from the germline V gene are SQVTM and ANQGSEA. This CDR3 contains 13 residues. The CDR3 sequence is CSVDRRGGYEQFF. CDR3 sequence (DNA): TGCAGCGTTGATCGGCGGGGGGGCTATGAGCAGTTCTTC.

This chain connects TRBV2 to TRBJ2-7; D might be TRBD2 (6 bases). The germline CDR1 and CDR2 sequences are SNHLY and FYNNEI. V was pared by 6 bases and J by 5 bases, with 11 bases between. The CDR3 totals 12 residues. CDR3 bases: TGTGCCAGCAGAGAGAAGCGGGACGAGCAGTACTTC. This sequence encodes CASREKRDEQYF.

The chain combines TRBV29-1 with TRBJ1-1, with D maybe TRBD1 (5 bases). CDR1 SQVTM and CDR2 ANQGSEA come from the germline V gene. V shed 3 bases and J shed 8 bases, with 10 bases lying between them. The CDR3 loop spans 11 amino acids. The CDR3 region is CSVEGTREAFF. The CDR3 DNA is TGCAGCGTTGAGGGGACCAGAGAAGCTTTCTTT.

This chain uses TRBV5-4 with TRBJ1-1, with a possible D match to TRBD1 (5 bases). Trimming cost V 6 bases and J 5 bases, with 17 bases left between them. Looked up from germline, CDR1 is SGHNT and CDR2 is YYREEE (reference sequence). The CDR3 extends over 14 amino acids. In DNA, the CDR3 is TGTGCCAGCACATACTGGGCGGGGGGTACTGAAGCTTTCTTT. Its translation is CASTYWAGGTEAFF.

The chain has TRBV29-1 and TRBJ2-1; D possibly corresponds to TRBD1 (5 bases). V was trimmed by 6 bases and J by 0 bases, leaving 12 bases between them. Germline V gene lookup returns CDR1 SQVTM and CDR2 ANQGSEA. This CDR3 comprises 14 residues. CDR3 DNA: TGCAGCGTCTCGACAGAAACCTCCTACAATGAGCAGTTCTTC. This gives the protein CSVSTETSYNEQFF.

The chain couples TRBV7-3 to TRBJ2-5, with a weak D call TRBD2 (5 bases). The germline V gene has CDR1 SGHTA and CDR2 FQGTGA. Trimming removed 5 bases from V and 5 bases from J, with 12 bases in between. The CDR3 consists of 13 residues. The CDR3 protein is CASSKNSGETQYF. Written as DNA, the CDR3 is TGTGCCAGCAGCAAGAACTCGGGGGAGACCCAGTACTTC.

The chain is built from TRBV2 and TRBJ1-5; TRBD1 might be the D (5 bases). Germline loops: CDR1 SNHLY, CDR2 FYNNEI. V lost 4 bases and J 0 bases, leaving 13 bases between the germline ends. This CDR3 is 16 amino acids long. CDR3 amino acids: CASSVREIGSNQPQHF. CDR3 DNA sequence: TGTGCCAGCAGTGTCAGGGAAATAGGTAGCAATCAGCCCCAGCATTTT.

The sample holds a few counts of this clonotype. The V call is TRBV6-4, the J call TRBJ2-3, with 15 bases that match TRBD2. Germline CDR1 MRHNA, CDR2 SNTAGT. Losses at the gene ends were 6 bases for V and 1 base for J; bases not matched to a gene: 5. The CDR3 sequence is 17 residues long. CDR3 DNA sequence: TGTGCCAGCAGCCGGACTAGCGGGGGGGCAGGCACAGATACGCAGTATTTT. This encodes CASSRTSGGAGTDTQYF.

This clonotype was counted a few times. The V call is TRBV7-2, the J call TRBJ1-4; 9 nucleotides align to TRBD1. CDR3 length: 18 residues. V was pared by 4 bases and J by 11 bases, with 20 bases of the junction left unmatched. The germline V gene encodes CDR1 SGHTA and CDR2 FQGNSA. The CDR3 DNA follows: TGTGCCAGCAGCTCCCACAAACGGGGACAGGGCCAGATGCGGAAACTGTTTTTT. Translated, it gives CASSSHKRGQGQMRKLFF. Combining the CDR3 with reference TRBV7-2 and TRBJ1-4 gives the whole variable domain GAGVSQSPSNKVTEKGKDVELRCDPISGHTALYWYRQSLGQGLEFLIYFQGNSAPDKSGLPSDRFSAERTGGSVSTLTIQRTQQEDSAVYLCASSSHKRGQGQMRKLFFGSGTQLSVL.

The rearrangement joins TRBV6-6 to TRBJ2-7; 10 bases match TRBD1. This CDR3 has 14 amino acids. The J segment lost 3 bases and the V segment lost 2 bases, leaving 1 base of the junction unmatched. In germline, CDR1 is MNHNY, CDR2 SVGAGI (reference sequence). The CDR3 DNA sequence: TGTGCCAGCAGTTACGGGGACAGGGGCTACGAGCAGTACGTC. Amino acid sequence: CASSYGDRGYEQYV.

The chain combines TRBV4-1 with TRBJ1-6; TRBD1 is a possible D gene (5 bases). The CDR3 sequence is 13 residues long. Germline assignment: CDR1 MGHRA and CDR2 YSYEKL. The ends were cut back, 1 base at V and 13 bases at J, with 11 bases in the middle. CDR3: CASSQVEGQPLHF. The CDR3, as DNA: TGCGCCAGCAGCCAAGTCGAGGGGCAGCCCCTCCACTTT.